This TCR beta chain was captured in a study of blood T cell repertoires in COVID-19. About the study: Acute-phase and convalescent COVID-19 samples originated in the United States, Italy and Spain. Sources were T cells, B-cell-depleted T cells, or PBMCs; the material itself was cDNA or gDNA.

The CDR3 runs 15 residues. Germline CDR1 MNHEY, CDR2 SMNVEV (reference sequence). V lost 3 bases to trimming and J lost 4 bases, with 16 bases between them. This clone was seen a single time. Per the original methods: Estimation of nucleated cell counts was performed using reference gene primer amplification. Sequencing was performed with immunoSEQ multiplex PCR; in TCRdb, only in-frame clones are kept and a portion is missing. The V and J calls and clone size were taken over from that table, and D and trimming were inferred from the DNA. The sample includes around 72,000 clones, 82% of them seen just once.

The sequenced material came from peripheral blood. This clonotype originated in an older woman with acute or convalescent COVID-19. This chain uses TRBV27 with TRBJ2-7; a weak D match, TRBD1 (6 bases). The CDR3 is CASSLVGGRGYEQYF. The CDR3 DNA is TGTGCCAGCAGTTTGGTAGGGGGTCGTGGGTACGAGCAGTACTTC.